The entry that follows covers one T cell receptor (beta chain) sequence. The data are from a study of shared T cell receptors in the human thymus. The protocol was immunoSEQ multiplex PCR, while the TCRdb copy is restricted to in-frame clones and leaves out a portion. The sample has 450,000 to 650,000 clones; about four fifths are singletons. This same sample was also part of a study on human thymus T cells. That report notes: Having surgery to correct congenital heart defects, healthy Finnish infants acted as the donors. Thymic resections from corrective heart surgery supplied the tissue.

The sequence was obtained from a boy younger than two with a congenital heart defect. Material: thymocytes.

The chain's CDR3 is CASRSPDRVADNEQFF. DNA for the CDR3: TGCGCCAGCAGGTCCCCTGACAGGGTGGCCGACAATGAGCAGTTCTTC. J is TRBJ2-1 and V is TRBV5-1; 7 bases agree with TRBD1. The length of the CDR3 is 16 residues. CDR1 SGHRS and CDR2 YFSETQ come from the germline V gene. J lost 5 bases, V lost 5 bases, and 13 bases had no gene match.